This T cell receptor beta chain is from a study of T cell responses to AZD1222 COVID-19 vaccine. Study conclusions and caveats: Repertoires were sampled only after the peak T cell response. The CD4 TCRs associated with vaccination extended across spike and predominated at 160-218 and 743-854. Targeting of unmutated variant regions was reportedly seen in nearly half of spike-specific TCRs.

Some clones are missing from TCRdb's copy, which holds only in-frame ones; the method was immunoSEQ multiplex PCR. The sample has about 130,000 clones, about nine tenths seen once. Concerning this clone itself: Antigen: not known.

The CDR3 covers 16 residues. Per the germline V gene, CDR1 is SGDLS and CDR2 is YYNGEE. V was trimmed by 2 bases and J by 4 bases, leaving 15 bases between them. This clonotype was obtained from an adult in good health. The input for sequencing was peripheral blood, taken on day 0 of MenACWY control vaccination. This chain links TRBV9 with TRBJ2-2; no clear D. CDR3 nucleotide sequence: TGTGCCAGCAGCGTCGGCGCTCGTCGAGGCACCGGGGAGCTGTTTTTT. Amino acids: CASSVGARRGTGELFF.